This T cell receptor beta chain was recovered during a study of T cell repertoires in cytomegalovirus infection. Study at large: Well-studied HLA-B-restricted CMV epitopes were used in the study alongside recently identified HLA-C-restricted ones. Through public TCR beta signatures, both CMV infection and matching HLA type were indicated. Overall study results and limits: What dominated the ex vivo response were HLA-C-restricted CMV-specific TCR beta clonotypes.

Via MiXCR, TCRdb re-called the reads, giving one row per CDR3 protein. The repertoire includes 650,000 to 900,000 distinct CDR3 sequences, less than 35% of them detected once, and 9.5% to 15% sits in the top ten. Remarks on this clonotype: Its antigen is currently unknown.

This sequence was found in a human donor in good health (CMV status not recorded). Some clones in this sample may be carry-over from other donors' samples. The sequences come from cultured CD8+ T cells from PBMCs, collected from culture after CMV antigen stimulation.

For the CDR3, the DNA is TGTGCCAGCAGTAAGCCAGGGGGCTTGGATACGCAGTATTTT. Protein product: CASSKPGGLDTQYF. This chain connects TRBV6-1 to TRBJ2-3; TRBD1 agrees at 8 bases. This CDR3 region has 14 residues. V shed 5 bases and J 6 bases; nucleotides not matched to a gene: 7. Per germline, CDR1 MNHNS and CDR2 SASEGT.